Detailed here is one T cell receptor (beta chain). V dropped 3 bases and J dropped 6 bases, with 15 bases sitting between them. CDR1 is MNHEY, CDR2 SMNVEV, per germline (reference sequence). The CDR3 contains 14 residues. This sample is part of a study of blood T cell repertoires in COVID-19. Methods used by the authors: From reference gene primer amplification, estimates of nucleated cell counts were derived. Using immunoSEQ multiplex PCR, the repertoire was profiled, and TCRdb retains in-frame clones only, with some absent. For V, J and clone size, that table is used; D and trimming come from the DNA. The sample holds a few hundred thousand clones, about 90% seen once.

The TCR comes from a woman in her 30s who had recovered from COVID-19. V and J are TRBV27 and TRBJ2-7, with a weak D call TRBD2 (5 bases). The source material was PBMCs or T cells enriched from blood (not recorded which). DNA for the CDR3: TGTGCCAGCAGTTTCGGGAATTCCGGGCGCGAGCAGTACTTC. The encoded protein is CASSFGNSGREQYF.